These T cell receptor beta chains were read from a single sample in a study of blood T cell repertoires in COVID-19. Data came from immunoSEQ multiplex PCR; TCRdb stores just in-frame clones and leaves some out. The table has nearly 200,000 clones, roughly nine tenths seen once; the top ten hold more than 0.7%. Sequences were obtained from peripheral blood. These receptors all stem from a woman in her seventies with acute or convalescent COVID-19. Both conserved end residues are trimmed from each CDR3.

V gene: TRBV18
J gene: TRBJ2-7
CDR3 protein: ASSLADSYEQY

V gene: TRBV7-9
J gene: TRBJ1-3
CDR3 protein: ASSPGDLPGNTIY

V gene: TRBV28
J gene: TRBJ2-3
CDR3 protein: ASSTGTGYTQY

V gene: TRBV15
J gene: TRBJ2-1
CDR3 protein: ATSRDRGVNNEQF

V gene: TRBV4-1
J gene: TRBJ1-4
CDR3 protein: ASSQDRRAGGATNEKLF

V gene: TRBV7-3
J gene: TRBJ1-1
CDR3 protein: ASSLYERTEAF

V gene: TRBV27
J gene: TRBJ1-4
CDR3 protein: ASSLSPRGEKLF

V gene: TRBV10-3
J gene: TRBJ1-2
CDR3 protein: AISPLGGSTGYT

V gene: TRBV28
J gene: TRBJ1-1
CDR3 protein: ASSGSPGTGDQNTEAF

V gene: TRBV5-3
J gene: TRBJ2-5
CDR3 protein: ARGQTLETQY

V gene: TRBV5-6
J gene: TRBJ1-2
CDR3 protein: ASIPRSRGSGYGYT

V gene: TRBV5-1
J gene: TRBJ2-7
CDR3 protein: ASNRGQGAAWYEQY

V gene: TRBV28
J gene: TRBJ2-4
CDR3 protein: ASRSSLLAGEQY

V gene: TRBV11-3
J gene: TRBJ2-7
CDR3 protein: ASSFNRDRNYEQY

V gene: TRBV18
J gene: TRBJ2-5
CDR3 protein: ASSLGARGTQY

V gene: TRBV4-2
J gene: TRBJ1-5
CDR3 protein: ASSQDGGGQPQH

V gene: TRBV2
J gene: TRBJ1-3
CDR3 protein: ASSGEHSGNTIY

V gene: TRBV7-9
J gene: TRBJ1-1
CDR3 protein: ASSLLDVNGEAF

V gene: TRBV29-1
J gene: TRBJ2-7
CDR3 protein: SVVGGSNEQY

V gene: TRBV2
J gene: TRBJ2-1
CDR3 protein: ASRGYVGLNEQF

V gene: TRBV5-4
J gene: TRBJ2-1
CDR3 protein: ASSSPGRFNEQF

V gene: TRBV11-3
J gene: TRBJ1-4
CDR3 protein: ASSNGAGEKLF

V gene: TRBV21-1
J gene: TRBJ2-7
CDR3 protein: ASSKRDRGLSSYEQY

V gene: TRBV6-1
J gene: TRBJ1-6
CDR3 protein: ASSEAPFRDRFIRSPLH

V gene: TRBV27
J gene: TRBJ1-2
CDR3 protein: ASRQAGGNGYT

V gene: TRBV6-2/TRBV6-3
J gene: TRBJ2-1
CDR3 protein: ASSRPSGRALPHNEQF

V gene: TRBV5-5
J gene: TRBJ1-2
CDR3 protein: ASSSLTGTGSHGYT

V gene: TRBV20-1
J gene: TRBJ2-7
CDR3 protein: SASSPDTRYEQY

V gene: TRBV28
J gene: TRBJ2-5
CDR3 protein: ASRTSGSQETQY

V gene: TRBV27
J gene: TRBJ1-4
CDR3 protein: ASSHRDSNEKLF

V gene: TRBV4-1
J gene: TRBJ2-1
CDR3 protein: ASSLRGSGTSVNEQF

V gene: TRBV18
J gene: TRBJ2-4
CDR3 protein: ASSVGTGGENIQY

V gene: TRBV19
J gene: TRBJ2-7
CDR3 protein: ASGQGHSYEQY

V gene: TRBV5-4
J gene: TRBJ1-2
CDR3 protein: ASSLVGGYT

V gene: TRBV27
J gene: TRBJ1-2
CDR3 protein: ASSSPRGQGGYGYT

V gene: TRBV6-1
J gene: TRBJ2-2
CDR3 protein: ASSDDRATGELF

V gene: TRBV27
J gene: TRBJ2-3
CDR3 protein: ASSFLLAGSTDTQY

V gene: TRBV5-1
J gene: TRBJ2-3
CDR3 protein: ASSLEARAPREQY

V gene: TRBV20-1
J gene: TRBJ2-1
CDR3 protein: SASPGLAGYNEQF

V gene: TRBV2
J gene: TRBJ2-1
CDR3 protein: ASNRAGGVNEQF

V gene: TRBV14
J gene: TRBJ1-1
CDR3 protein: ASSPRWTANTEAF

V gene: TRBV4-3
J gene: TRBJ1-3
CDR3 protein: ASSLREGNTIY